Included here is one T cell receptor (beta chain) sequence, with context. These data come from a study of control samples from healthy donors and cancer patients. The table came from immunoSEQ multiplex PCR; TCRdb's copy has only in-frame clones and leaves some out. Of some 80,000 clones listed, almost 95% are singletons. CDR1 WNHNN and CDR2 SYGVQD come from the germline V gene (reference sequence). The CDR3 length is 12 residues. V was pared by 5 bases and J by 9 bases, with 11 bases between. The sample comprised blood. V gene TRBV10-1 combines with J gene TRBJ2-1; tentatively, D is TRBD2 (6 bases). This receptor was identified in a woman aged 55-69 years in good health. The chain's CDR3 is CASSYREFEQFF. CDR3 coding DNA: TGCGCCAGCAGTTATCGGGAGTTTGAGCAGTTCTTC.